This is a list of T cell receptor beta chains from one sample in a study of control samples from healthy donors and cancer patients. The protocol was immunoSEQ multiplex PCR, while the TCRdb copy is restricted to in-frame clones and leaves out a portion. Seen here are some 100,000 clones, about 89% observed once, and the top ten hold approximately 15%. Sequenced sample: blood. The receptors were sampled from a woman aged 45-65 years in good health. CDR3s include the opening cysteine and the closing phenylalanine or tryptophan. D genes are given only for firm matches. The size entry is marked missing in some rows and otherwise reads once, few, many or a size class.

clone size: .
V gene: TRBV20-1
J gene: TRBJ1-2
D gene: .
CDR3 DNA: TGCAGTGCCCGGGGGCAAGTTGGCTACACCTTC
CDR3 protein: CSARGQVGYTF

clone size: .
V gene: TRBV15
J gene: TRBJ2-5
D gene: TRBD2
CDR3 DNA: TGTGCCACCACTGCGACTAGCGCGGTTCAAGAGACCCAGTACTTC
CDR3 protein: CATTATSAVQETQYF

clone size: .
V gene: TRBV5-4
J gene: TRBJ2-1
D gene: TRBD1
CDR3 DNA: TGTGCCAGCAGCTCCAAGGGACAGGGGAGGGATGAGCAGTTCTTC
CDR3 protein: CASSSKGQGRDEQFF

clone size: .
V gene: TRBV9
J gene: TRBJ2-5
D gene: .
CDR3 DNA: TGTGCCAGCAGCGTAGCTGAAGGGAGAGGGACCCAGTACTTC
CDR3 protein: CASSVAEGRGTQYF

clone size: .
V gene: TRBV29-1
J gene: TRBJ2-1
D gene: .
CDR3 DNA: TGCAGCGTTGAAGGGACAGCCAATGAGCAGTTCTTC
CDR3 protein: CSVEGTANEQFF

clone size: once
V gene: TRBV7-2
J gene: TRBJ1-5
D gene: .
CDR3 DNA: TGTGCCAGCAGCCCGAGAGGGTATAGCAATCAGCCCCAGCATTTT
CDR3 protein: CASSPRGYSNQPQHF

clone size: few
V gene: TRBV19
J gene: TRBJ2-1
D gene: TRBD2
CDR3 DNA: TGTGCCAGTAGTAGCGTGACTAGCGGGAGAGGTGAGCAGTTCTTC
CDR3 protein: CASSSVTSGRGEQFF

clone size: .
V gene: TRBV2
J gene: TRBJ1-2
D gene: TRBD1
CDR3 DNA: TGTGCCAGCAGTAAAGGGGACAGGAACTATGTTTCAGGCTACACCTTC
CDR3 protein: CASSKGDRNYVSGYTF

clone size: .
V gene: TRBV25-1
J gene: TRBJ2-1
D gene: TRBD2
CDR3 DNA: TGTGCCACCACCGGGACTAGCAGCTACAATGAGCAGTTCTTC
CDR3 protein: CATTGTSSYNEQFF

clone size: .
V gene: TRBV6-6
J gene: TRBJ2-3
D gene: TRBD2
CDR3 DNA: TGTGCCAGCACTTCGGCGGGGGGGTCGGATACGCAGTATTTT
CDR3 protein: CASTSAGGSDTQYF

clone size: .
V gene: TRBV7-8
J gene: TRBJ1-2
D gene: .
CDR3 DNA: TGTGTCTCAGGGAGTGGCTACACCTTC
CDR3 protein: CVSGSGYTF

clone size: .
V gene: TRBV5-4
J gene: TRBJ2-1
D gene: TRBD2
CDR3 DNA: TGTGCCAGCAGCCAGAGCGGGAGTCATGAGCAGTTCTTC
CDR3 protein: CASSQSGSHEQFF

clone size: .
V gene: TRBV4-3
J gene: TRBJ1-2
D gene: .
CDR3 DNA: TGCGCCAGCAGCCAAGATAGATCGGCTACCTTCTATGGCTACACCTTC
CDR3 protein: CASSQDRSATFYGYTF

clone size: .
V gene: TRBV10-1
J gene: TRBJ2-5
D gene: .
CDR3 DNA: TGCGCCAGCAGTGAGACGGGCAAGGGAGAGACCCAGTACTTC
CDR3 protein: CASSETGKGETQYF

clone size: .
V gene: TRBV9
J gene: TRBJ2-3
D gene: TRBD1
CDR3 DNA: TGTGCCAGCAGCCCCGCAGGGGGTAGCACAGATACGCAGTATTTT
CDR3 protein: CASSPAGGSTDTQYF

clone size: .
V gene: TRBV5-4
J gene: TRBJ2-5
D gene: .
CDR3 DNA: TGTGCCAGCAGCTTGGCCGACTCCCAAGAGACCCAGTACTTC
CDR3 protein: CASSLADSQETQYF

clone size: few
V gene: TRBV9
J gene: TRBJ1-1
D gene: .
CDR3 DNA: TGTGCCAGCAGCAGAGGAGGGTTGGTGAACACTGAAGCTTTCTTT
CDR3 protein: CASSRGGLVNTEAFF

clone size: .
V gene: TRBV6-5
J gene: TRBJ1-1
D gene: .
CDR3 DNA: TGTGCCAGCAGTTACCTGGGGACGTCCGAAGCTTTCTTT
CDR3 protein: CASSYLGTSEAFF

clone size: .
V gene: TRBV7-2
J gene: TRBJ1-2
D gene: .
CDR3 DNA: TGTGCCAGCAGCCCCGGGAGGGAAGGCTACACCTTC
CDR3 protein: CASSPGREGYTF

clone size: once
V gene: TRBV6-2/TRBV6-3
J gene: TRBJ1-2
D gene: .
CDR3 DNA: TGTGCCAGCAGTTACTCGCCAGACCCCTATGGCTACACCTTC
CDR3 protein: CASSYSPDPYGYTF

clone size: medium-sized
V gene: TRBV15
J gene: TRBJ2-3
D gene: TRBD1
CDR3 DNA: TGTGCCACCAGCAGAGATAGGACAGGGGGCACAGATACGCAGTATTTT
CDR3 protein: CATSRDRTGGTDTQYF

clone size: .
V gene: TRBV4-3
J gene: TRBJ1-1
D gene: TRBD1
CDR3 DNA: TGCGCCAGCAGCCGTACGGACAGGGGGCTCCTTCGGGAAGCTTTCTTT
CDR3 protein: CASSRTDRGLLREAFF